Described below is a single T cell receptor beta chain sequence and its context. In the authors' workflow: Amplifying reference gene primers gave estimates of nucleated cell counts. Sequencing used immunoSEQ multiplex PCR; TCRdb keeps in-frame clones, though not all of them. V, J and clone size were drawn from that table, and D and trimming were deduced from the DNA. The sample yields about 90,000 clones, around 93% seen once. The V and J ends lost 4 bases and 4 bases respectively, with 13 bases between them. The germline gives CDR1 LGHNA, CDR2 YSLEER. The CDR3 loop spans 14 amino acids. These data are taken from a study of blood T cell repertoires in COVID-19. On the study more broadly: Collection of acute and convalescent COVID-19 samples took place in the United States, Italy and Spain. T cells, B-cell-depleted T cells, or PBMCs provided the cDNA or gDNA that served as material.

Sequences were obtained from peripheral blood. The V call is TRBV4-3, the J call TRBJ1-1; D remains unclear. The sequence derives from a human donor with active COVID-19. The donor label of this sample is uncertain. CDR3 in amino acids: CASSPHRAGTEAFF. The CDR3 DNA sequence: TGCGCCAGCAGCCCACACCGAGCAGGCACTGAAGCTTTCTTT.